The 17 T cell receptor beta chains presented below share a single source sample, sequenced in a study. TCRdb analysed the RT-PCR reads with MiXCR anew, one entry per CDR3 protein. Here the sample spans hundreds of thousands of distinct CDR3 sequences, 11% to 15% being singletons. The sequenced sample was memory CD4+ T cells from blood. Receptors were obtained from a female donor in good health, serving as a healthy control.

About this clonotype: At one boundary the junction diverges from the germline segment, which might be a read error. The V gene is TRBV10-3, the J gene TRBJ1-5; 10 positions agree with TRBD1. CDR1 and CDR2 from the germline V gene are ENHRY and SYGVKD. The CDR3 contains 15 residues. The CDR3 reads CAISDSTGGNQPQHF. In DNA form, the CDR3 reads TGTGCCATCAGTGATTCGACAGGGGGCAATCAACCCCAGCATTTT.

This clonotype has a handful of counts. The CDR3 loop is CSVEDRGLVSRGYTF. The CDR3 region has the DNA TGCAGCGTTGAGGACAGGGGGTTGGTTTCGCGGGGCTACACCTTC. The chain has TRBV29-1 and TRBJ1-2; 10 bases are shared with TRBD1. Germline V gene lookup returns CDR1 SQVTM and CDR2 ANQGSEA. This CDR3 is 15 amino acids long. The V gene end was trimmed by 3 bases and the J gene end by 8 bases; junction bases not matched to a gene: 12. The full variable domain, its missing parts supplied by reference TRBV29-1 and TRBJ1-2, is SAVISQKPSRDICQRGTSLTIQCQVDSQVTMMFWYRQQPGQSLTLIATANQGSEATYESGFVIDKFPISRPNLTFSTLTVSNMSPEDSSIYLCSVEDRGLVSRGYTFGSGTRLTVV.

The J gene is TRBJ1-1, the V gene TRBV28; D remains unclear. The germline V gene encodes CDR1 MDHEN and CDR2 SYDVKM. The CDR3 is 13 residues long. V gave up 6 bases and J gave up 8 bases, with 16 bases separating them. This CDR3 reads CASSPPTGREAFF. In DNA form, the CDR3 reads TGTGCCAGCAGCCCCCCGACGGGCCGCGAAGCTTTCTTT. Full variable domain (rest looked up from reference TRBV28 and TRBJ1-1): DVKVTQSSRYLVKRTGEKVFLECVQDMDHENMFWYRQDPGLGLRLIYFSYDVKMKEKGDIPEGYSVSREKKERFSLILESASTNQTSMYLCASSPPTGREAFFGQGTRLTVV.

This clonotype has just a few counts. The V gene is TRBV4-1, the J gene TRBJ2-3; D might be TRBD1 or TRBD2, each matching 6 bases. This CDR3 spans 16 amino acids. Looked up from germline, CDR1 is MGHRA and CDR2 is YSYEKL. The V gene lost 3 bases and the J gene lost 4 bases, with 17 bases spanning the gap. The CDR3 loop reads CASSQGHQGGSDTQYF. The CDR3 DNA reads as TGCGCCAGCAGCCAGGGACATCAAGGGGGGTCAGATACGCAGTATTTT.

V usage is TRBV14 and J usage is TRBJ2-5; D not resolved. V was trimmed by 4 bases and J by 5 bases, leaving 11 bases between them. CDR3 length equals 13 residues. From germline, CDR1 is SGHDN and CDR2 FVKESK. The CDR3 nucleotides read TGTGCCAGCAGCCGCAGTCGCGCGGAGACCCAGTACTTC. Translation gives CASSRSRAETQYF.

The genes are TRBV25-1 and TRBJ1-2, with D perhaps matching TRBD1 (5 bases). CDR3 length: 14 amino acids. The germline V gene encodes CDR1 MGHDK and CDR2 SYGVNS. V lost 6 bases and J lost 3, with 14 bases in between. The CDR3 protein is CASSEIGHDYGYTF. CDR3 DNA sequence: TGTGCCAGCAGCGAGATAGGACATGACTATGGCTACACCTTC.

Only a few counts were recorded for this clonotype. The chain is built from TRBV11-1 and TRBJ2-7; maybe TRBD2 (6 bases). The germline V gene has CDR1 SGHAT and CDR2 FQDESV (reference sequence). The CDR3 is 15 residues long. V lost 5 bases and J lost 3, with 17 bases in between. CDR3 residues: CASSLETGESYEQYF. The CDR3 coding sequence is TGTGCCAGCAGCCTCGAAACGGGAGAGAGCTACGAGCAGTACTTC.

This clonotype has more than one count but fewer than ten. This chain joins TRBV9 and TRBJ2-7; D is possibly TRBD1 or TRBD2 (5 bases each). Looked up from germline, CDR1 is SGDLS and CDR2 is YYNGEE. V lost 3 bases, J lost 1 base, and 14 bases lay in between. The CDR3 contains 15 residues. The CDR3 DNA reads as TGTGCCAGCAGCGGGATAAGGGACGGATCCTACGAGCAGTACTTC. It specifies CASSGIRDGSYEQYF.

This clonotype was detected ten times or more. The V gene is TRBV7-2, the J gene TRBJ2-2; TRBD2 might be the D (6 bases). V was clipped by 8 bases and J by 9 bases, with 22 bases between them. Germline V gene lookup returns CDR1 SGHTA and CDR2 FQGNSA. This CDR3 is 15 amino acids long. CDR3 sequence: CASLGARGVTRELFF. DNA of the CDR3: TGTGCCAGCTTAGGGGCGCGGGGTGTAACCAGGGAGCTGTTTTTT.

This clonotype was picked up many times. The chain joins TRBV12-3 or TRBV12-4 to TRBJ2-5; D is unclear. With 1 base removed from V and 7 bases from J, the gap between germline ends came to 7 bases. The CDR3 covers 12 residues. The CDR3 loop reads CASSLDRGTQYF. The DNA of the CDR3 is TGTGCCAGCAGTTTAGACCGCGGGACCCAGTACTTC.

V and J are TRBV20-1 and TRBJ1-2; D is uncertain. The CDR3 is made up of 14 amino acids. The V gene lost 6 bases and the J gene lost 0 bases, with 14 bases spanning the gap. Per the germline V gene, CDR1 is DFQATT and CDR2 is SNEGSKA (reference sequence). The CDR3 loop is CSAQSGDSNYGYTF. DNA of the CDR3: TGCAGTGCCCAAAGCGGGGATTCTAACTATGGCTACACCTTC.

This clonotype was seen more than once but under ten times. This chain joins TRBV27 and TRBJ1-2, with D unresolved. The germline gives CDR1 MNHEY, CDR2 SMNVEV (reference sequence). The CDR3 loop spans 13 amino acids. The V end was cut by 5 bases, the J end by 5 bases, with 12 bases between. In DNA, the CDR3 is TGTGCCAGCAGTCCCTGGGTGAGGTATGGCTACACCTTC. Translation: CASSPWVRYGYTF.

This clonotype showed up many times. J is TRBJ1-1 and V is TRBV5-1; no firm D call. The germline gives CDR1 SGHRS, CDR2 YFSETQ. V was trimmed by 0 bases and J by 10 bases, leaving 19 bases between them. The CDR3 totals 15 residues. The CDR3 loop reads CASSLAVSTAQGAFF. The CDR3 nucleotides read TGCGCCAGCAGCTTGGCCGTATCCACTGCTCAAGGAGCTTTCTTT.

The table lists this clonotype with many counts. The gene calls are TRBV6-1 and TRBJ2-7; 7 nucleotides align to TRBD2. The V segment lost 4 bases and the J segment 6 bases; nucleotides outside the gene matches: 6. Germline V lookup: CDR1 MNHNS, CDR2 SASEGT. This CDR3 has 13 residues. CDR3 region: CASSVREGVEQYF. CDR3 nucleotide sequence: TGTGCCAGCAGTGTGAGGGAGGGTGTCGAGCAGTACTTC.

This clonotype was found many times. J is TRBJ2-1 and V is TRBV12-3 or TRBV12-4; possibly TRBD1 for D (6 bases). Between the trimmed V and J ends, which lost 0 bases and 9 bases, there was a span of 12 bases. The CDR3 loop spans 14 amino acids. The CDR3 nucleotides are TGTGCCAGCAGTTTAGCGGGGGCGCAGGGTGAGCAGTTCTTC. Translating it yields CASSLAGAQGEQFF.

The V and J genes are TRBV7-9 and TRBJ1-1, with 7 bases fitting TRBD1. The germline V gene has CDR1 SEHNR and CDR2 FQNEAQ (reference sequence). This CDR3 has 13 residues. The trim removed 5 bases at V and 10 bases at J, leaving 10 bases unmatched. The CDR3 DNA reads as TGTGCCAGCAGCCTGGGACAGTCAATTGGAGCTTTCTTT. Translating it yields CASSLGQSIGAFF.

This clonotype was counted many times. This chain links TRBV29-1 with TRBJ2-1; D call uncertain. V gave up 4 bases and J gave up 5 bases, with 15 bases separating them. CDR3 length: 14 residues. Germline V gives CDR1 SQVTM, CDR2 ANQGSEA. CDR3 amino acids: CSVAGPPGHNEQFF. CDR3 bases: TGCAGCGTTGCTGGGCCACCCGGCCACAATGAGCAGTTCTTC.